This T cell receptor beta chain was found in a study of early T cells in non-severe SARS-CoV-2 infection. Researchers attached unique molecular identifiers to individual cDNA molecules. Each CDR3 protein is one row after TCRdb ran MiXCR on the 5' RACE reads. The sample lists over 55,000 distinct CDR3 sequences; around 12% were seen once. This clonotype was seen only a few times. The CDR3 length is 13 residues. The germline gives CDR1 MNHEY, CDR2 SMNVEV (reference sequence). V lost 4 bases and J 2 bases, leaving 8 bases between the germline ends. The sample was whole blood, taken at baseline. This chain connects TRBV27 to TRBJ2-5, with a possible D match to TRBD2 (6 bases). The sequence derives from an adult who was a healthcare worker with PCR-confirmed SARS-CoV-2 infection or an uninfected control (not recorded which). The CDR3 protein is CASSWRGQETQYF. The CDR3 coding sequence is TGTGCCAGCAGTTGGCGGGGACAAGAGACCCAGTACTTC.